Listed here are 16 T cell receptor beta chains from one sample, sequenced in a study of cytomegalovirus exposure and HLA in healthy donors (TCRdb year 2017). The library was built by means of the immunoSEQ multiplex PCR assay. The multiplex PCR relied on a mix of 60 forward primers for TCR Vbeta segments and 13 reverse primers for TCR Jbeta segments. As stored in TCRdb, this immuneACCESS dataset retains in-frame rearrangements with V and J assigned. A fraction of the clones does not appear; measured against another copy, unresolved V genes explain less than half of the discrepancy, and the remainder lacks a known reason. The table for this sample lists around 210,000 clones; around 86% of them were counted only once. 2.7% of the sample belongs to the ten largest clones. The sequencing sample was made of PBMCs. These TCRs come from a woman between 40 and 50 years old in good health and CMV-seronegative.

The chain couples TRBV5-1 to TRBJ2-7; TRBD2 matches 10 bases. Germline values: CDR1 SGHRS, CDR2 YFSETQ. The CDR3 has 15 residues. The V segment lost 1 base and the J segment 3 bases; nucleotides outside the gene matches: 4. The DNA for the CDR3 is TGCGCCAGCAGCTTGAGCGGGAGGGCCGGCTACGAGCAGTACTTC. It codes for CASSLSGRAGYEQYF.

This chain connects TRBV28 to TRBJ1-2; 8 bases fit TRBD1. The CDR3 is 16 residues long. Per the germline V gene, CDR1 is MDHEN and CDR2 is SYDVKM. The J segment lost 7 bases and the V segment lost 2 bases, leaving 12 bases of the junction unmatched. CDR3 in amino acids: CASSLVEDRGLAGYTF. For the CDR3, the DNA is TGTGCCAGCAGTTTAGTGGAAGACAGGGGTTTAGCTGGCTACACCTTC.

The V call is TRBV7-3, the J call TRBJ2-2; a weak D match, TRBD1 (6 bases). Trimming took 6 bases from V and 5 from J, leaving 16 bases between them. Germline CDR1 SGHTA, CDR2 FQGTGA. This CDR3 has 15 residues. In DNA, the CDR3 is TGTGCCAGCAGTCCAAAATCCGGGACAACCGGGGAGCTGTTTTTT. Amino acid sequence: CASSPKSGTTGELFF.

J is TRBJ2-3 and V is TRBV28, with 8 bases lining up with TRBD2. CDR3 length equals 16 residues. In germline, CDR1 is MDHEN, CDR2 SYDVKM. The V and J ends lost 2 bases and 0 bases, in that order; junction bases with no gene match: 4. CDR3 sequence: CASSLGGGTSTDTQYF. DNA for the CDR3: TGTGCCAGCAGTTTAGGCGGGGGGACTAGCACAGATACGCAGTATTTT.

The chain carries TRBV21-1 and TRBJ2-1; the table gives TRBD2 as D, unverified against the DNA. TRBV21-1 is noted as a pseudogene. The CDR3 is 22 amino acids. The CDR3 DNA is TGTGCCAGCAGCTCATCGACTAGCGGGAGGGCCGAAAACCCTCTTCCCTACAATGAGCAGTTCTTC. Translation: CASSSSTSGRAENPLPYNEQFF.

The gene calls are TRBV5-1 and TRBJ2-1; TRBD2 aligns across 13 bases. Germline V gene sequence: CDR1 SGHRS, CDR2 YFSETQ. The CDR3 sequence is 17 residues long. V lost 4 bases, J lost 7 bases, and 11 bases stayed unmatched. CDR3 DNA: TGCGCCAGCAGCCGTGAGATGACTAGCGGGAGGAGGAATGAGCAGTTCTTC. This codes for CASSREMTSGRRNEQFF.

Here the CDR3 reads CATDDRVGQPQHF. CDR3 in DNA: TGTGCCACCGACGACAGGGTTGGACAGCCCCAGCATTTT. This chain uses TRBV15 with TRBJ1-5, with TRBD1 matching 7 bases. Trimming took 8 bases from V and 7 from J; bases not matched to a gene: 8. This CDR3 has 13 residues. CDR1 is LNHNV and CDR2 is YYDKDF in the germline V gene (reference sequence).

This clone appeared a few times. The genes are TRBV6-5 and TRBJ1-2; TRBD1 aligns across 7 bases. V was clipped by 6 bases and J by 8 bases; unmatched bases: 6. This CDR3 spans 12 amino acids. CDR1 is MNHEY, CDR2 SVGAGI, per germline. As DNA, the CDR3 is TGTGCCAGCAGCAACCGGGACAGAGGCTACACCTTC. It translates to CASSNRDRGYTF.

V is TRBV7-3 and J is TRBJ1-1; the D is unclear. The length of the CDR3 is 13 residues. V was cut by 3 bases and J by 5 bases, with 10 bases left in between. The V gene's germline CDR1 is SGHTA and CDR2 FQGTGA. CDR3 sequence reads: CASSLEGRTEAFF. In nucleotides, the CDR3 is TGTGCCAGCAGCTTGGAGGGAAGGACTGAAGCTTTCTTT.

CDR3 in amino acids: CASSLAGTEIYGYTF. The DNA for the CDR3 is TGTGCCAGCAGTTTAGCCGGGACAGAGATTTATGGCTACACCTTC. The V and J genes are TRBV28 and TRBJ1-2; 7 nucleotides align to TRBD1. Germline CDR1 is MDHEN and CDR2 is SYDVKM. The CDR3 runs to 15 residues. The V gene end was trimmed by 2 bases and the J gene end by 5 bases; junction bases not matched to a gene: 8.

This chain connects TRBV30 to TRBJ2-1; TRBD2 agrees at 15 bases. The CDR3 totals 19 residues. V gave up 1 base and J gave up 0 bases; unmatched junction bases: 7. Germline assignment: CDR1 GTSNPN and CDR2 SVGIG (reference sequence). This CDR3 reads CAWSEPGLAGGHSYNEQFF. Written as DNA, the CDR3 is TGTGCCTGGAGTGAACCGGGACTAGCGGGAGGCCACTCCTACAATGAGCAGTTCTTC.

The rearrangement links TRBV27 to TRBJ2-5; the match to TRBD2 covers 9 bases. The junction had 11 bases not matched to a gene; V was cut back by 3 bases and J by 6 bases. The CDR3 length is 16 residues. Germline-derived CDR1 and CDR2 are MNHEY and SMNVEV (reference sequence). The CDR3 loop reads CASSFGSSSGGKTQYF. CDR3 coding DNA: TGTGCCAGCAGTTTTGGTTCGAGCAGCGGGGGGAAGACCCAGTACTTC.

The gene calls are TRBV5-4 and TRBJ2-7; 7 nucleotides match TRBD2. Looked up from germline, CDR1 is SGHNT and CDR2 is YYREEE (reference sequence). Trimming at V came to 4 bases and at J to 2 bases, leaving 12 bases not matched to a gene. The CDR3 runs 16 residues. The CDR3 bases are TGTGCCAGCAGCCCACCGGGGGGAGTTGTAACCTACGAGCAGTACTTC. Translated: CASSPPGGVVTYEQYF.

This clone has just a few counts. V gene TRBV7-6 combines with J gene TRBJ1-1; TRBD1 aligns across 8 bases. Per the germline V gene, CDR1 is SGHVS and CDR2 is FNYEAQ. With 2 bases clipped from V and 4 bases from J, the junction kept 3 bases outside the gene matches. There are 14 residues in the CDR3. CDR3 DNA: TGTGCCAGCAGCTTAACAGGGGGAGGCACTGAAGCTTTCTTT. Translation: CASSLTGGGTEAFF.

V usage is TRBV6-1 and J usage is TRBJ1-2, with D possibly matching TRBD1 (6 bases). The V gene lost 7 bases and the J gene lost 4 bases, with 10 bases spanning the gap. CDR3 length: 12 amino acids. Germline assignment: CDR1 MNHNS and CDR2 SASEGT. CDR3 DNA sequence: TGTGCCAGCATGCCAGGGGTCTATGGCTACACCTTC. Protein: CASMPGVYGYTF.

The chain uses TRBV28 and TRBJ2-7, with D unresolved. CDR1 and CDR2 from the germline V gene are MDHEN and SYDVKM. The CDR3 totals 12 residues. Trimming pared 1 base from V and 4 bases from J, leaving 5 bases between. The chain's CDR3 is CASSLSLYEQYF. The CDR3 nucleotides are TGTGCCAGCAGTTTATCCCTATACGAGCAGTACTTC.